A single sample gave rise to the 27 T cell receptor beta chains below, sequenced in a study of shared clonotypes between healthy human individuals (dated by TCRdb to the early 2020s). Receptors were amplified or captured by the immunoSEQ multiplex PCR assay. As stored in TCRdb, this immuneACCESS dataset retains in-frame rearrangements with V and J assigned. A fraction of the clones does not appear; measured against another copy, unresolved V genes explain less than half of the discrepancy, and the remainder lacks a known reason. The sample profile shows some 600,000 clones; about 95% of them were found once. The ten largest make up less than 0.13% of the sample. CD8 naive samples were CD45RO-negative cells positively selected for CCR7, giving a CD45RA+CCR7+ population that excluded TemRA cells. Specimen: naive CD8+ T cells sorted from blood. Read against the paper, the sample's cell subset or site label means: CD45RA+CCR7+. The receptor set was obtained from a woman aged 25-40 years in good health.

The chain employs TRBV27 and TRBJ2-5, with no clear D. The CDR3 totals 14 residues. Trimming took off 7 bases at V and 2 bases at J, with 14 bases between the two ends. The germline V gene encodes CDR1 MNHEY and CDR2 SMNVEV (reference sequence). CDR3 bases: TGTGCCAGCACCCTTTTGAACCCTCAAGAGACCCAGTACTTC. It encodes CASTLLNPQETQYF.

The V and J genes are TRBV10-2 and TRBJ2-7; 8 bases are shared with TRBD1. The CDR3 runs 17 residues. Unmatched junction bases numbered 10, after V lost 2 bases and J lost 1 base. Germline V gene data show CDR1 as WSHSY and CDR2 as SAAADI. The CDR3 loop is CASSEGPGQVQSYEQYF. CDR3 sequence (DNA): TGCGCCAGCAGTGAGGGCCCGGGACAGGTACAGTCCTACGAGCAGTACTTC.

This clone occurred once. V and J are TRBV29-1 and TRBJ2-7; D might be TRBD2 (6 bases). The V gene's germline CDR1 is SQVTM and CDR2 ANQGSEA. Trimming stripped 4 bases from V and 2 bases from J, with 15 bases between. The CDR3 has 14 amino acids. CDR3 in amino acids: CSVGTGRNPYEQYF. For the CDR3, the DNA is TGCAGCGTTGGTACGGGGAGGAATCCCTACGAGCAGTACTTC.

V is TRBV28 and J is TRBJ2-7; D ambiguous. Germline V CDR1 and CDR2: MDHEN, SYDVKM. Trimming removed 1 base at V and 3 bases at J, with 4 bases between. CDR3 length: 12 amino acids. The CDR3 DNA is TGTGCCAGCAGTTTATTTATCTACGAGCAGTACTTC. It encodes CASSLFIYEQYF.

The chain carries TRBV2 and TRBJ1-3; weak D call: TRBD1 (5 bases). Per germline, CDR1 SNHLY and CDR2 FYNNEI. The CDR3 is made up of 13 amino acids. With 4 bases removed from V and 8 bases from J, the gap between germline ends came to 12 bases. The CDR3 here is CASSVDGGDTIYF. CDR3 coding DNA: TGTGCCAGCAGTGTCGATGGGGGGGACACCATATATTTT.

The chain has TRBV27 and TRBJ2-7; 11 bases are shared with TRBD2. CDR1 MNHEY and CDR2 SMNVEV come from the germline V gene (reference sequence). CDR3 length: 14 residues. Trimming removed 2 bases from V and 4 bases from J; junction bases left unmatched: 1. CDR3 region: CASSLASGRYEQYF. The CDR3 nucleotides are TGTGCCAGCAGTTTAGCTAGCGGGAGGTACGAGCAGTACTTC.

The chain couples TRBV5-4 to TRBJ2-2; a possible D gene is TRBD1 (5 bases). This CDR3 is 14 amino acids long. Trimming left V 4 bases short and J 1 base short, with 8 bases between. From germline, CDR1 is SGHNT and CDR2 YYREEE (reference sequence). The DNA for the CDR3 is TGTGCCAGCAGCGCGGACAAGAACACCGGGGAGCTGTTTTTT. This sequence encodes CASSADKNTGELFF.

This chain's CDR3 is CASSLLAGAFTDTQYF. The CDR3 DNA follows: TGTGCCAGCAGCTTGCTGGCGGGAGCGTTCACAGATACGCAGTATTTT. V gene TRBV7-3 combines with J gene TRBJ2-3; 7 nucleotides align to TRBD2. CDR1 is SGHTA, CDR2 FQGTGA, per germline. V shed 3 bases, J shed 2 bases, and the junction held 8 bases outside the gene matches. CDR3 length equals 16 residues.

The rearrangement uses TRBV9 and TRBJ1-2, with D possibly TRBD1 on 5 matching bases. Germline lookup yields CDR1 SGDLS and CDR2 YYNGEE. The CDR3 has 15 residues. The V end lost 0 bases, the J end lost 4 bases, and 13 bases lay between the germline ends. The CDR3 DNA reads TGTGCCAGCAGCGTAGCGGCAGGGATAATCTATGGCTACACCTTC. Its protein is CASSVAAGIIYGYTF.

The chain joins TRBV11-2 to TRBJ2-3; no firm D call. Germline CDR1 is SGHAT and CDR2 is FQNNGV. The CDR3 length is 11 residues. V lost 5 bases and J lost 5, with 5 bases in between. The DNA for the CDR3 is TGTGCCAGCAGCGCCTTAGATACGCAGTATTTT. This codes for CASSALDTQYF.

This clone appeared a single time. CDR3 DNA sequence: TGTGCCAGCAGTTTACTACACAACACTGAAGCTTTCTTT. This translates into CASSLLHNTEAFF. The chain has TRBV27 and TRBJ1-1; D not resolved. Deletions cut 2 bases from V and 2 bases from J, with 6 bases between. The CDR3 runs to 13 residues. Looked up from germline, CDR1 is MNHEY and CDR2 is SMNVEV (reference sequence).

This clone has only one observation. The rearrangement uses TRBV5-6 and TRBJ1-2, with D perhaps TRBD1 (6 bases). The CDR3 has 13 residues. V was pared by 2 bases and J by 5 bases, with 10 bases between. Germline assignment: CDR1 SGHDT and CDR2 YYEEEE. CDR3 nucleotide sequence: TGTGCCAGCAGCTTTGAGGGGGGATATGGCTACACCTTC. It yields the protein CASSFEGGYGYTF.

The rearrangement joins TRBV19 to TRBJ2-5; TRBD1 aligns across 9 bases. Near its end, the DNA agrees better with TRBJ2-7, so the J call may be wrong. Germline CDR1 is LNHDA and CDR2 is SQIVND (reference sequence). This CDR3 has 15 amino acids. The CDR3 nucleotides are TGTGCCAGTAGTGTAAGGACAGGGGCTCCCTACGAGCAGTACTTC. It specifies CASSVRTGAPYEQYF.

This clone occurred once. The chain is built from TRBV27 and TRBJ2-2, with TRBD1 identical over 7 bases. After removal of 4 bases from V and 4 bases from J, the junction contained 3 bases not matched to a gene. The germline V gene encodes CDR1 MNHEY and CDR2 SMNVEV (reference sequence). This CDR3 has 14 residues. The CDR3, as DNA: TGTGCCAGCAGTTGGGGGACAGCCACCGGGGAGCTGTTTTTT. It codes for CASSWGTATGELFF.

This chain joins TRBV7-8 and TRBJ2-7; 9 nucleotides line up with TRBD1. The junction had 7 bases not matched to a gene; V was cut back by 7 bases and J by 3 bases. The length of the CDR3 is 14 residues. Germline loops: CDR1 SGHVS, CDR2 FQNEAQ. CDR3 loop: CASNSGTGIYEQYF. DNA of the CDR3: TGTGCCAGCAACTCTGGGACAGGGATCTACGAGCAGTACTTC.

This chain uses TRBV28 with TRBJ1-5; TRBD1 is a possible D gene (6 bases). CDR3 size: 15 residues. The ends were cut back, 2 bases at V and 5 bases at J, with 13 bases in the middle. Germline assignment: CDR1 MDHEN and CDR2 SYDVKM. The CDR3 bases are TGTGCCAGCAGTTTAATGGGGGCGCTCCATCAGCCCCAGCATTTT. It yields the protein CASSLMGALHQPQHF.

In regard to this clone: Other DNA sequences within the sample encode an identical CDR3. This chain connects TRBV5-6 to TRBJ2-2; D gene ambiguous. The CDR3 runs to 12 residues. Germline V gene data show CDR1 as SGHDT and CDR2 as YYEEEE. Trimming shortened V by 2 bases and J by 5 bases, and 4 bases separated the two germline ends. The CDR3 DNA follows: TGTGCCAGCAGCTTTGGTACCGGGGAGCTGTTTTTT. Protein: CASSFGTGELFF.

CDR3 region: CASSVPGQGGEQYF. CDR3 nucleotide sequence: TGTGCCAGCAGTGTTCCGGGACAGGGAGGAGAGCAGTACTTC. The chain couples TRBV2 to TRBJ2-5; TRBD1 matches 9 bases. Trimming at V came to 4 bases and at J to 11 bases, leaving 11 bases not matched to a gene. The CDR3 extends over 14 amino acids. Looked up from germline, CDR1 is SNHLY and CDR2 is FYNNEI.

The genes are TRBV10-3 and TRBJ1-2; 7 bases map to TRBD1. The V and J ends lost 0 bases and 8 bases, in that order; junction bases with no gene match: 9. Looked up from germline, CDR1 is ENHRY and CDR2 is SYGVKD. The CDR3 runs 15 residues. The CDR3 nucleotides are TGTGCCATCAGTGAGTCCGACAGACAGGGCCCGGGCTACACCTTC. It encodes CAISESDRQGPGYTF.

The V gene is TRBV6-1, the J gene TRBJ1-2; D unclear. The CDR3 length is 12 residues. Trimming took 7 bases from V and 5 from J, leaving 11 bases between them. CDR1 is MNHNS, CDR2 SASEGT, per germline. CDR3 loop: CASNDGRYGYTF. The CDR3 DNA follows: TGTGCCAGCAACGACGGCAGATATGGCTACACCTTC.

The gene calls are TRBV28 and TRBJ2-3; unclear D gene. This CDR3 has 16 residues. The V and J ends lost 3 bases and 6 bases respectively, with 19 bases between them. Per the germline V gene, CDR1 is MDHEN and CDR2 is SYDVKM. Here the CDR3 reads CASSFPPTKNEDTQYF. The DNA for the CDR3 is TGTGCCAGCAGTTTTCCCCCAACAAAAAATGAGGATACGCAGTATTTT.

This clone was seen only once. This rearrangement joins TRBV27 to TRBJ2-2, with TRBD2 matching 10 bases. The CDR3 has 17 residues. Trimming at V came to 3 bases and at J to 4 bases, leaving 8 bases not matched to a gene. Germline V gives CDR1 MNHEY, CDR2 SMNVEV (reference sequence). The CDR3 loop is CASSLALAGVGTGELFF. The CDR3 DNA reads TGTGCCAGCAGTTTGGCCCTAGCGGGAGTAGGCACCGGGGAGCTGTTTTTT.

The rearrangement links TRBV5-6 to TRBJ1-1; D not resolved. Trimming left V 0 bases short and J 1 base short, with 7 bases between. Per germline, CDR1 SGHDT and CDR2 YYEEEE. This CDR3 contains 14 residues. In nucleotides, the CDR3 is TGTGCCAGCAGCTTGGGAACGACGAACACTGAAGCTTTCTTT. It encodes CASSLGTTNTEAFF.

The chain recombines TRBV13 with TRBJ2-2, with 7 nucleotides matching TRBD1. Germline values: CDR1 PRHDT, CDR2 FYEKMQ (reference sequence). This CDR3 comprises 13 residues. The V segment lost 6 bases and the J segment 10 bases; nucleotides outside the gene matches: 8. CDR3 sequence (DNA): TGTGCCAGCAGGCTACAGGGGTGGCAGGAGCTGTTTTTT. This sequence encodes CASRLQGWQELFF.

Details on this clone: Other DNA sequences from this sample encode an identical CDR3 as well. This chain links TRBV4-1 with TRBJ1-1; D ambiguous. V was clipped by 1 base and J by 3 bases, with 6 bases between them. CDR3 size: 13 residues. In germline, CDR1 is MGHRA, CDR2 YSYEKL. CDR3 amino acids: CASSQGLDTEAFF. The DNA for the CDR3 is TGCGCCAGCAGCCAAGGTCTAGACACTGAAGCTTTCTTT.

The rearrangement links TRBV4-1 to TRBJ2-2, with D perhaps TRBD2 (6 bases). V was shortened by 3 bases and J by 7 bases, with 9 bases between the two germline ends. CDR1 is MGHRA, CDR2 YSYEKL, per germline. There are 13 residues in the CDR3. The CDR3 bases are TGCGCCAGCAGCCAGCGGGGTGTCGGGGAGCTGTTTTTT. Its translation: CASSQRGVGELFF.

The V and J genes are TRBV5-5 and TRBJ2-7; D is perhaps TRBD1 (5 bases). Trimming removed 0 bases at V and 0 bases at J, with 13 bases between. CDR1 SGHKS and CDR2 YYEKEE come from the germline V gene (reference sequence). The CDR3 loop spans 16 amino acids. CDR3 in amino acids: CASSLGFGQSSYEQYF. The CDR3 DNA reads TGTGCCAGCAGCTTGGGTTTCGGACAAAGCTCCTACGAGCAGTACTTC.